This T cell receptor (beta chain) is from a study of blood T cell repertoires in COVID-19. The overall study: Acute-phase and convalescent COVID-19 samples originated in the United States, Italy and Spain. Sample material is recorded as cDNA or gDNA derived from T cells, B-cell-depleted T cells, or PBMCs.

As handled by the study authors: For nucleated cells, counts were estimated from reference gene primer amplification. Produced via immunoSEQ multiplex PCR; TCRdb's table is partial and in-frame only. For V, J and clone size, that table is used; D and trimming come from the DNA. This sample has 200,000 to 250,000 clones, with roughly 81% found just once. The germline CDR1 and CDR2 sequences are MNHEY and SVGAGI. With V trimmed by 5 bases and J by 8 bases, 4 bases remained unmatched. There are 12 residues in the CDR3. Sequenced sample: peripheral blood. The receptor comes from a man between 40 and 49 years old with acute or convalescent COVID-19. J is TRBJ1-2 and V is TRBV6-5; TRBD1 aligns across 8 bases. DNA for the CDR3: TGTGCCAGCAGTCAGGACAGGGTCGGCTACACCTTC. Its protein product is CASSQDRVGYTF.